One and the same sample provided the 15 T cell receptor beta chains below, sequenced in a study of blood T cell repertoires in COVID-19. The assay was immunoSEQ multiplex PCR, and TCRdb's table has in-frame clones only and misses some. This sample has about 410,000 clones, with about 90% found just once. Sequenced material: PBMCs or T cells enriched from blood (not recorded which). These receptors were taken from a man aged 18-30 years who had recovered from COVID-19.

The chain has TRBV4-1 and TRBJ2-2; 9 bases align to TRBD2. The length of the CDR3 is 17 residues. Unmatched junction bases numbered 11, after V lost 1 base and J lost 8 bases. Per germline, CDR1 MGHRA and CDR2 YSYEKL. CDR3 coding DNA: TGCGCCAGCAGCCAAGTGGGGTTAGTAGCGGGAGCTGGGGAGCTGTTTTTT. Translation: CASSQVGLVAGAGELFF.

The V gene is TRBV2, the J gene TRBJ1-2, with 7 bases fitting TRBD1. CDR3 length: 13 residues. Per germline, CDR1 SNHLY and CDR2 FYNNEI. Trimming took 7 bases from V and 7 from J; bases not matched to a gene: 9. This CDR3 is CASIREGAPGYTF. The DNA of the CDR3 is TGTGCCAGCATTCGGGAGGGGGCGCCTGGCTACACCTTC.

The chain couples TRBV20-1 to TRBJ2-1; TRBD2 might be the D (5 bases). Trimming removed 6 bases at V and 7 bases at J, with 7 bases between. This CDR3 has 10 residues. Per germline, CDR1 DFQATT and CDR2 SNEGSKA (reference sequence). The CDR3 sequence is CSAAGNEQFF. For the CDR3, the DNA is TGCAGTGCCGCGGGTAATGAGCAGTTCTTC.

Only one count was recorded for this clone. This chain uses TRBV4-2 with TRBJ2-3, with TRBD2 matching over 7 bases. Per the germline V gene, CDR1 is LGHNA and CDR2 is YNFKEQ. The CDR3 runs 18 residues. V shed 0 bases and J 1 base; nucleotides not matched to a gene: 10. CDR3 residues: CASSQDWRAAGGTDTQYF. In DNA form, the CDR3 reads TGTGCCAGCAGCCAAGACTGGAGGGCGGCGGGAGGCACAGATACGCAGTATTTT.

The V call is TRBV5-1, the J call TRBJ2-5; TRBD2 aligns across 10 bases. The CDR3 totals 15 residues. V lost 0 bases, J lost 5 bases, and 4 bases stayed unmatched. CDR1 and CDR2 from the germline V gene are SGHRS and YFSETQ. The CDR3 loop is CASSLGAGGTETQYF. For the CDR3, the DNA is TGCGCCAGCAGCTTGGGAGCGGGGGGGACGGAGACCCAGTACTTC.

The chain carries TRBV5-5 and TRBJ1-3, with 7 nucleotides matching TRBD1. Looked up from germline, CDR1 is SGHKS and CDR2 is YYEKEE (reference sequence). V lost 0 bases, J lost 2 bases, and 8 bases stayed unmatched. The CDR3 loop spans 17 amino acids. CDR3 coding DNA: TGTGCCAGCAGCTTGGAGGGCCTCAGGGGGACTGGAAACACCATATATTTT. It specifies CASSLEGLRGTGNTIYF.

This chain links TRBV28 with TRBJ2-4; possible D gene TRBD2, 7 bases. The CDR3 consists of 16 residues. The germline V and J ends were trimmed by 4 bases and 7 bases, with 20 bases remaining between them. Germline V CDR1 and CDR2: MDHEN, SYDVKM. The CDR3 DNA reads TGTGCCAGCAGTTCCCAAGGTGGGGGGGACATGAACATTCAGTACTTC. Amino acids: CASSSQGGGDMNIQYF.

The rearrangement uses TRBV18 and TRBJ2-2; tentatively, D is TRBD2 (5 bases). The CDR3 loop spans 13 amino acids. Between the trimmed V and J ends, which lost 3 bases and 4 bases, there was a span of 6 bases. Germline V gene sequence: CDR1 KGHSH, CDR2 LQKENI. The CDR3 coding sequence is TGTGCCAGCTCACCGCGGGTCACCGGGGAGCTGTTTTTT. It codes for CASSPRVTGELFF.

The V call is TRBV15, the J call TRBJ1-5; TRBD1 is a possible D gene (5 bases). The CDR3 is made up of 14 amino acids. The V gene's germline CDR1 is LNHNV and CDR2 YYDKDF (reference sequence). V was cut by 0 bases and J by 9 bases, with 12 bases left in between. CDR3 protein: CATSREQVDPPQHF. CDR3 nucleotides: TGTGCCACCAGCAGAGAACAGGTTGATCCGCCCCAGCATTTT. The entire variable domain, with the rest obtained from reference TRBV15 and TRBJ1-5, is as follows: DAMVIQNPRYQVTQFGKPVTLSCSQTLNHNVMYWYQQKSSQAPKLLFHYYDKDFNNEADTPDNFQSRRPNTSFCFLDIRSPGLGDTAMYLCATSREQVDPPQHFGDGTRLSIL.

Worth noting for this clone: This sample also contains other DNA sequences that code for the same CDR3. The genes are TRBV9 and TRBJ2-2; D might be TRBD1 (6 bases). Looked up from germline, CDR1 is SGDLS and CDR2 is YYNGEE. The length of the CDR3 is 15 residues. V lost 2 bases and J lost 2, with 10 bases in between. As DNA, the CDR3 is TGTGCCAGCAGCGTTGGGACAATAAACACCGGGGAGCTGTTTTTT. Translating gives CASSVGTINTGELFF.

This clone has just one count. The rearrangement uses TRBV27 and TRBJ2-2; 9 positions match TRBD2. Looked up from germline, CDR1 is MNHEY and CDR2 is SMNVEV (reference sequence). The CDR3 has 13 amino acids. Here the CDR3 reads CASRLADTGELFF. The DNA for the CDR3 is TGTGCTTCACGACTAGCGGACACCGGGGAGCTGTTTTTT.

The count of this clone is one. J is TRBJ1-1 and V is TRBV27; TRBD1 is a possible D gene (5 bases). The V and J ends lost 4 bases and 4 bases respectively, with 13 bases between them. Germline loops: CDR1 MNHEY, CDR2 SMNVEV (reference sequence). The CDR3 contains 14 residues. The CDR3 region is CASSWGVAPTEAFF. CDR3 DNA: TGTGCCAGCAGTTGGGGGGTAGCCCCCACTGAAGCTTTCTTT.

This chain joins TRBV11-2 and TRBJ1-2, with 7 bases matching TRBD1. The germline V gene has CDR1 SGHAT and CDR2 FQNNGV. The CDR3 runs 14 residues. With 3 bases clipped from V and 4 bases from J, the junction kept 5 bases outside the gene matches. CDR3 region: CASSLAGQLYGYTF. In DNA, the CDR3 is TGTGCCAGCAGCTTGGCGGGACAGCTCTATGGCTACACCTTC.

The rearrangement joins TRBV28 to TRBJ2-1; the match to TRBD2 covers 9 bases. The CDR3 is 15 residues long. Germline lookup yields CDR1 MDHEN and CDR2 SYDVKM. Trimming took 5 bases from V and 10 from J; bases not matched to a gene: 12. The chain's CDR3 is CASSPHDGLAREQFF. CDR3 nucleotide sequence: TGTGCCAGCAGTCCCCACGACGGACTAGCGAGGGAGCAGTTCTTC.

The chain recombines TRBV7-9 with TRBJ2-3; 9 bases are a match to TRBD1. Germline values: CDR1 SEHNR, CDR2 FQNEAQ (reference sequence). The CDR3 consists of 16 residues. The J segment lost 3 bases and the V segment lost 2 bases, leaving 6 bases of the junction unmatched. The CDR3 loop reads CASSLRTGGETDTQYF. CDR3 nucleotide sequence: TGTGCCAGCAGCTTACGAACAGGGGGCGAGACAGATACGCAGTATTTT. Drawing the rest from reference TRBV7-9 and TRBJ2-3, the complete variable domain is DTGVSQNPRHKITKRGQNVTFRCDPISEHNRLYWYRQTLGQGPEFLTYFQNEAQLEKSRLLSDRFSAERPKGSFSTLEIQRTEQGDSAMYLCASSLRTGGETDTQYFGPGTRLTVL.